The 24 T cell receptor beta chains listed next were all sequenced from one sample in a study of T cell responses to AZD1222 COVID-19 vaccine. Assay used: immunoSEQ multiplex PCR; TCRdb lists only in-frame clones, some missing. The repertoire holds approximately 100,000 clones, with around nine tenths as singletons. The source was peripheral blood, collected on day 0 of MenACWY control vaccination. These receptors all come from an adult in good health.

The V and J genes are TRBV19 and TRBJ1-5; D is ambiguous. Germline CDR1 reads LNHDA; CDR2 reads SQIVND (reference sequence). CDR3 length equals 15 residues. Trimming took off 6 bases at V and 0 bases at J, with 12 bases between the two ends. The DNA for the CDR3 is TGTGCCAGTAGGGCGGCTGGGATTAGCAATCAGCCCCAGCATTTT. Translation gives CASRAAGISNQPQHF.

This chain connects TRBV18 to TRBJ1-2; D unclear. Germline-derived CDR1 and CDR2 are KGHSH and LQKENI. Trimming stripped 5 bases from V and 2 bases from J, with 9 bases between. The CDR3 is 13 amino acids. The CDR3 region has the DNA TGTGCCAGCTCAACGGGTACCAACTATGGCTACACCTTC. Protein: CASSTGTNYGYTF.

This chain connects TRBV29-1 to TRBJ2-7; TRBD1 or TRBD2 may be the D gene (6 bases each). V was clipped by 3 bases and J by 3 bases, with 9 bases between them. CDR1 is SQVTM and CDR2 is ANQGSEA in the germline V gene. The CDR3 covers 12 residues. The CDR3 here is CSVDRGGYEQYF. The CDR3 region has the DNA TGCAGCGTTGACAGGGGAGGCTACGAGCAGTACTTC.

This chain uses TRBV7-3 with TRBJ2-7; D not resolved. The V and J ends lost 2 bases and 12 bases respectively, with 14 bases between them. Germline CDR1 is SGHTA and CDR2 is FQGTGA. The CDR3 has 12 amino acids. CDR3 in amino acids: CASSLESRKPYF. The CDR3 DNA follows: TGTGCCAGCAGCTTAGAGTCCAGAAAGCCGTACTTC.

The chain employs TRBV5-4 and TRBJ1-2; TRBD1 is a possible D gene (5 bases). Trimming cost V 1 base and J 10 bases, with 11 bases left between them. The CDR3 extends over 12 amino acids. Germline V gives CDR1 SGHNT, CDR2 YYREEE (reference sequence). CDR3 nucleotides: TGTGCCAGCAGCTTGACAGGCTTCGACTACACCTTC. It is translated as CASSLTGFDYTF.

This clone appeared a few times. V gene TRBV10-1 combines with J gene TRBJ1-2; D is uncertain. Per the germline V gene, CDR1 is WNHNN and CDR2 is SYGVQD (reference sequence). The CDR3 extends over 13 amino acids. Trimming pared 2 bases from V and 5 bases from J, leaving 9 bases between. CDR3 in amino acids: CASSEALGYGYTF. CDR3 nucleotide sequence: TGCGCCAGCAGTGAGGCCCTAGGTTATGGCTACACCTTC.

The chain joins TRBV7-3 to TRBJ2-3; 10 nucleotides match TRBD2. This CDR3 is built from 15 residues. Unmatched junction bases numbered 3, after V lost 4 bases and J lost 2 bases. CDR1 is SGHTA and CDR2 is FQGTGA in the germline V gene. The CDR3, as DNA: TGTGCCAGCAGCTGGACTAGCGGCGACACAGATACGCAGTATTTT. Protein: CASSWTSGDTDTQYF.

V gene TRBV4-2 combines with J gene TRBJ1-5; D not resolved. V lost 1 base and J lost 1, with 11 bases in between. The germline V gene has CDR1 LGHNA and CDR2 YNFKEQ. The CDR3 extends over 16 amino acids. The CDR3 sequence: CASSQVGGLSNQPQHF. The CDR3 DNA reads TGTGCCAGCAGCCAAGTTGGAGGGTTGAGCAATCAGCCCCAGCATTTT.

The chain couples TRBV5-1 to TRBJ1-3; the D is unclear. This CDR3 contains 14 residues. V lost 2 bases to trimming and J lost 7 bases, with 13 bases between them. Germline V gene lookup returns CDR1 SGHRS and CDR2 YFSETQ. The CDR3, as DNA: TGCGCCAGCAGCTTCAATGGTGCCGGGAACACCATATATTTT. Protein: CASSFNGAGNTIYF.

This sequence joins TRBV10-2 and TRBJ1-4, with D tentatively TRBD1 (5 bases). Per germline, CDR1 WSHSY and CDR2 SAAADI. The CDR3 has 14 residues. V was trimmed by 8 bases and J by 5 bases, leaving 15 bases between them. The CDR3 here is CASGPGGFNEKLFF. The CDR3 nucleotides read TGCGCCAGCGGACCCGGGGGATTCAATGAAAAACTGTTTTTT.

V is TRBV6-5 and J is TRBJ2-3; TRBD2 matches at 9 bases. The V segment lost 2 bases and the J segment 4 bases; nucleotides outside the gene matches: 1. Germline CDR1 and CDR2: MNHEY and SVGAGI. The CDR3 totals 14 residues. The CDR3: CASSYGGGADTQYF. The CDR3 DNA reads TGTGCCAGCAGTTACGGCGGGGGGGCAGATACGCAGTATTTT.

This chain connects TRBV2 to TRBJ2-3; TRBD2 might be the D (6 bases). In germline, CDR1 is SNHLY, CDR2 FYNNEI. This CDR3 comprises 15 residues. Trimming left V 10 bases short and J 6 bases short, with 23 bases between. CDR3 residues: CATNVGGTTPDTQYF. The CDR3 bases are TGTGCCACCAACGTAGGCGGGACCACCCCTGATACGCAGTATTTT.

This clone was found a few times. The J gene is TRBJ1-6, the V gene TRBV5-6, with TRBD1 identical over 8 bases. In germline, CDR1 is SGHDT, CDR2 YYEEEE. The trim removed 4 bases at V and 6 bases at J, leaving 3 bases unmatched. This CDR3 is built from 14 residues. CDR3 nucleotides: TGTGCCAGCAGCCGGGACAGGTTTAATTCACCCCTCCACTTT. This encodes CASSRDRFNSPLHF.

The CDR3 reads CSASIPSGVQEQYF. The CDR3 coding sequence is TGCAGTGCTAGTATCCCTAGCGGGGTCCAGGAGCAGTACTTC. This rearrangement joins TRBV20-1 to TRBJ2-7; 9 bases fit TRBD2. This CDR3 spans 14 amino acids. The J segment lost 7 bases and the V segment lost 3 bases, leaving 10 bases of the junction unmatched. Germline V lookup: CDR1 DFQATT, CDR2 SNEGSKA (reference sequence).

The chain employs TRBV30 and TRBJ1-6, with D perhaps matching TRBD1 (6 bases). Trimming took 2 bases from V and 9 from J, leaving 17 bases between them. The CDR3 is 15 amino acids. Germline V gene data show CDR1 as GTSNPN and CDR2 as SVGIG (reference sequence). CDR3 nucleotides: TGTGCCTGGAGTCCAAGGACAGTAAGGGCTTCACCCCTCCACTTT. Amino acids: CAWSPRTVRASPLHF.

V and J are TRBV4-1 and TRBJ2-7, with 9 bases fitting TRBD1. The CDR3 length is 15 residues. Germline values: CDR1 MGHRA, CDR2 YSYEKL. V gave up 6 bases and J gave up 3 bases; unmatched junction bases: 9. This CDR3 is CASSFSRDRVYEQYF. CDR3 sequence (DNA): TGCGCCAGCAGTTTTTCCCGGGACAGGGTCTACGAGCAGTACTTC.

This clone was counted a single time. The chain has TRBV2 and TRBJ2-7; D may be TRBD2 (7 bases). V lost 11 bases, J lost 4 bases, and 15 bases lay in between. The CDR3 runs 12 residues. Germline V gives CDR1 SNHLY, CDR2 FYNNEI. The CDR3 bases are TGTGCCGGGGGGGAACAGGGTTACGAGCAGTACTTC. This gives the protein CAGGEQGYEQYF.

Concerning this clone: An end of the junction does not agree with germline; a read error may underlie this. V is TRBV29-1 and J is TRBJ1-4; D unclear. CDR3 length: 11 amino acids. CDR1 and CDR2 from the germline V gene are SQVTM and ANQGSEA. The CDR3 nucleotides read TGCAGCGTTGAAGATCGCGGCGGCGAGGTTTTT. Translation: CSVEDRGGEVF. Based on the CDR3 plus reference TRBV29-1 and TRBJ1-4, the full variable domain is SAVISQKPSRDICQRGTSLTIQCQVDSQVTMMFWYRQQPGQSLTLIATANQGSEATYESGFVIDKFPISRPNLTFSTLTVSNMSPEDSSIYLCSVEDRGGEVFGSGTQLSVL.

The V call is TRBV7-9, the J call TRBJ1-6; 8 bases align to TRBD1. The germline V gene encodes CDR1 SEHNR and CDR2 FQNEAQ (reference sequence). Losses at the gene ends were 2 bases for V and 10 bases for J; bases not matched to a gene: 7. The CDR3 spans 15 residues. The CDR3 DNA follows: TGTGCCAGCAGCTTATCTGACAGGGGAGGATCACCCCTCCACTTT. Translating it yields CASSLSDRGGSPLHF.

V usage is TRBV11-2 and J usage is TRBJ2-7, with TRBD1 identical over 7 bases. V trimming: 5 bases; J trimming: 2 bases; junction bases outside the gene matches: 12. The CDR3 has 16 residues. Germline-derived CDR1 and CDR2 are SGHAT and FQNNGV. In DNA form, the CDR3 reads TGTGCCAGCAGCCCGATCACAGGGGTGGGGGCCTACGAGCAGTACTTC. Translated, it gives CASSPITGVGAYEQYF.

This clone has a handful of counts. This rearrangement joins TRBV29-1 to TRBJ1-5; 10 nucleotides agree with TRBD1. The CDR3 sequence is 14 residues long. The germline gives CDR1 SQVTM, CDR2 ANQGSEA. V was clipped by 6 bases and J by 5 bases; unmatched bases: 7. In nucleotides, the CDR3 is TGCAGCGTAAAATCCGGGACAGGGGATCAGCCCCAGCATTTT. Protein sequence: CSVKSGTGDQPQHF.

The gene calls are TRBV7-9 and TRBJ2-1; D gene unclear. This CDR3 is 14 amino acids long. The V gene lost 2 bases and the J gene lost 8 bases, with 13 bases spanning the gap. Germline V gene data show CDR1 as SEHNR and CDR2 as FQNEAQ (reference sequence). The CDR3 nucleotides are TGTGCCAGCAGCTTAAGTGATGGGCACCATGAGCAGTTCTTC. Its translation is CASSLSDGHHEQFF.

This rearrangement joins TRBV28 to TRBJ1-6; D unclear. V lost 2 bases, J lost 10 bases, and 12 bases lay in between. Germline CDR1 MDHEN, CDR2 SYDVKM. CDR3 length: 14 amino acids. The DNA of the CDR3 is TGTGCCAGCAGTTTAATGCCGACATACTCACCCCTCCACTTT. It translates to CASSLMPTYSPLHF.

This CDR3 is CASKPGQMRGYTF. The CDR3 nucleotides read TGTGCCAGCAAACCGGGGCAGATGCGTGGCTACACCTTC. The V and J genes are TRBV12-3 or TRBV12-4 and TRBJ1-2, with D possibly TRBD1 on 5 matching bases. The CDR3 is 13 amino acids. The V gene lost 7 bases and the J gene lost 7 bases, with 16 bases spanning the gap.